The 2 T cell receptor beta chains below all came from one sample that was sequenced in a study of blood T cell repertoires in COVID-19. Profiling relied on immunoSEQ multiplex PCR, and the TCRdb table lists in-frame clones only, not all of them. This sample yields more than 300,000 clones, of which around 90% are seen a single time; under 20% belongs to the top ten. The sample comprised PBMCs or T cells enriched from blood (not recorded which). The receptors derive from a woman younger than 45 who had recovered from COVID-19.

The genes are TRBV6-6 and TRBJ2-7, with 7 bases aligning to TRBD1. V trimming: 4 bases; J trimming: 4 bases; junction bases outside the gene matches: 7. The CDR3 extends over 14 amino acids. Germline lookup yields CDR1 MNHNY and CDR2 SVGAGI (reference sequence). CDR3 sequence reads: CASSLDRVAYEQYF. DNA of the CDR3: TGTGCCAGCAGTTTAGACAGGGTGGCGTACGAGCAGTACTTC.

The CDR3 DNA sequence: TGTGCCAGCTCACCCCTCTCCGTATCCTACAATGAGCAGTTCTTC. Encoded protein: CASSPLSVSYNEQFF. The V call is TRBV18, the J call TRBJ2-1; D unresolved. The CDR3 consists of 15 residues. CDR1 KGHSH and CDR2 LQKENI come from the germline V gene. V was pared by 3 bases and J by 1 base, with 10 bases between.